This is a list of T cell receptor beta chains from one sample in a study of a mutant IDH1 vaccine in newly diagnosed glioma. These TCRs' antigens remain unknown. The method was immunoSEQ multiplex PCR; TCRdb's version includes in-frame clones alone and lacks a portion of them. Of 45,000 to 50,000 clones detected, about 88% appear once; the ten largest clones hold around 5.7%. The sequencing here drew on PBMCs, taken from a glioma patient whose treatment included an IDH1 peptide vaccine. These receptors were taken from a woman in her 40s with glioma. Each CDR3 is given with its conserved first and last residue. D genes are given only for firm matches. Where a row states a size, it is once, few, many or the class of an expanded clone; other rows omit it.

CSVGRRFSGTDTQYF | TGCAGCGTTGGGAGAAGGTTCTCTGGCACAGATACGCAGTATTTT | TRBJ2-3 | TRBV29-1 | NA | NA
CASSLVIRDNYGYTF | TGTGCCAGCAGCTTAGTCATCCGGGATAACTATGGCTACACCTTC | TRBJ1-2 | TRBV7-9 | NA | NA
CASSLLAGGPGEQFF | TGTGCCAGCAGCCTGCTAGCGGGAGGGCCTGGTGAGCAGTTCTTC | TRBJ2-1 | TRBV2 | NA | TRBD2
CASSGQGLSEKLFF | TGTGCCAGCAGTGGACAGGGACTAAGTGAAAAACTGTTTTTT | TRBJ1-4 | TRBV28 | NA | TRBD1
CASSYVGANEKLFF | TGTGCCAGCAGTTACGTCGGAGCTAATGAAAAACTGTTTTTT | TRBJ1-4 | TRBV6-6 | NA | NA
CASSLVLGGGNSPLHF | TGCGCCAGCAGCTTGGTCTTGGGGGGAGGGAATTCACCCCTCCACTTT | TRBJ1-6 | TRBV5-1 | once | NA
CASSNADRGEDTQYF | TGCGCCAGCAGCAACGCGGACAGGGGTGAGGATACGCAGTATTTT | TRBJ2-3 | TRBV5-1 | NA | TRBD1
CASSLTSAGETQYF | TGTGCCAGCAGCCTAACTAGCGCGGGGGAGACCCAGTACTTC | TRBJ2-5 | TRBV4-2 | NA | TRBD2
CASSLTGFNQPQHF | TGCGCCAGCAGCCTGACAGGCTTCAATCAGCCCCAGCATTTT | TRBJ1-5 | TRBV5-1 | NA | NA
CASSTPWTGAPNQPQHF | TGTGCCAGTAGTACTCCCTGGACAGGGGCCCCAAATCAGCCCCAGCATTTT | TRBJ1-5 | TRBV19 | NA | TRBD1
CASSETYSLNYGYTF | TGTGCCAGCAGCGAGACGTACAGCCTAAACTATGGCTACACCTTC | TRBJ1-2 | TRBV7-2 | NA | NA
CASSEAGDYSYEQYF | TGTGCCAGCAGTGAAGCGGGGGACTACTCCTACGAGCAGTACTTC | TRBJ2-7 | TRBV6-1 | NA | TRBD2
CASSLGSKYQPQHF | TGTGCCAGCAGCTTAGGAAGCAAGTATCAGCCCCAGCATTTT | TRBJ1-5 | TRBV7-2 | NA | NA
CASARQTYEQYF | TGTGCCTCCGCCCGGCAAACCTACGAGCAGTACTTC | TRBJ2-7 | TRBV10-3 | NA | NA